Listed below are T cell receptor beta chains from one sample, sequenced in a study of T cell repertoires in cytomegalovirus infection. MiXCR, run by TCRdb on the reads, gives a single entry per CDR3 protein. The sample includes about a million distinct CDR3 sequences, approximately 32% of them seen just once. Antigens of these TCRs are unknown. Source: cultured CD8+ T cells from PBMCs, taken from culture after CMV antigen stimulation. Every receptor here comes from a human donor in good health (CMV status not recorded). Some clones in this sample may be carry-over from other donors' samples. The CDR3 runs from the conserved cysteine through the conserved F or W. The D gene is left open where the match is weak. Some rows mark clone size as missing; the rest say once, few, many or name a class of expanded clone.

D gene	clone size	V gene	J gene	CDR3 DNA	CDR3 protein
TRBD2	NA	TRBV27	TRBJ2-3	TGTGCCAGCAGTCCCGGGGGGGTCCCAGATACGCAGTATTTT	CASSPGGVPDTQYF
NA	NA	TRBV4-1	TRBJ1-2	TGCGCCAGCAGCCAAGATAGGATCGAGGTGGACTATGGCTACACCTTC	CASSQDRIEVDYGYTF
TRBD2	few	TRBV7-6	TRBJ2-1	TGTGCCAGCAGCCAATCCACGGGAGCTCTAGCGGGGGTCTACAATGAGCAGTTCTTC	CASSQSTGALAGVYNEQFF
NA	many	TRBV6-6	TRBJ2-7	TGTGCCAGCAGTTACTCGTCCGGATCCTACGAGCAGTACTTC	CASSYSSGSYEQYF
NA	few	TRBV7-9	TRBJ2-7	TGTGCCAGCAGCTTAGCCGGGACACACTACGAGCAGTACTTC	CASSLAGTHYEQYF
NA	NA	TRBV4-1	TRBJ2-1	TGCGCCAGCAGCCAAATAGGAGACAATGAGCAGTTCTTC	CASSQIGDNEQFF
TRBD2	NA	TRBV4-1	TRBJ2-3	TGCGCCAGCAGCCAAACCCCACTAGGATATACTAGCGGGGGGTTCACAGATACGCAGTATTTT	CASSQTPLGYTSGGFTDTQYF
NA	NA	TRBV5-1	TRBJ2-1	TGCGCCAGCAGCTTGGACAGTCCCTACAATGAGCAGTTCTTC	CASSLDSPYNEQFF
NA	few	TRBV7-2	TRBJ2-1	TGTGCCAGCAGTTCGGCCATGGATGAGCAGTTCTTC	CASSSAMDEQFF
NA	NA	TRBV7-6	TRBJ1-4	TGTGTCAGCACCCTAGGGGTCCGGGGAAAGGATGAATTCGGTGAAAAACTGTTTTTT	CVSTLGVRGKDEFGEKLFF
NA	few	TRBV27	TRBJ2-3	TGTGCCAGCAGTTTAGGAAACGAAGGCACAGATACGCAGTATTTT	CASSLGNEGTDTQYF
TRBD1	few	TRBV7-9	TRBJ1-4	TGTGCCAGCAGCCCGACAGGGGCGCAAACTAGTGAAAAACTGTTTTTT	CASSPTGAQTSEKLFF
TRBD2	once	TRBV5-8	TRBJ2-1	TGTGCCAGCAAACTAGCGGGGGCTCTCAATGAGCAGTTCTTC	CASKLAGALNEQFF
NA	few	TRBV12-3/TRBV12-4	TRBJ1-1	TGTGCCAGCGGAAATCAGGGTGGTGAAGCTTTCTTT	CASGNQGGEAFF
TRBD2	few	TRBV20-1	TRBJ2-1	TGCAGTGCAGTGGGAGCGGGGGACTACAATGAGCAGTTCTTC	CSAVGAGDYNEQFF
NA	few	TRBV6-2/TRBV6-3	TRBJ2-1	TGTGCCAGCAGCTCCGGACTTATAGGGTATTCCTACAATGAGCAGTTCTTC	CASSSGLIGYSYNEQFF
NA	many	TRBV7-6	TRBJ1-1	TGTGCCAGCAGCCCCCCGGGATATTCAAACACTGAAGCTTTCTTT	CASSPPGYSNTEAFF
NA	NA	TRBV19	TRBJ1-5	TGTGCCAGTAGTATATCCGGGAATAGCAATCAGCCCCAGCATTTT	CASSISGNSNQPQHF
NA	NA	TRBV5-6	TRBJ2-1	TGTGCCAGCAGCTTGGATGGGGAGTACTACAATGAGCAGTTCTTC	CASSLDGEYYNEQFF
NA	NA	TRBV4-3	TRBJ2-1	TGCGCCAGCAGCCAAGATAGGGGGGACAATGAGCAGTTCTTC	CASSQDRGDNEQFF
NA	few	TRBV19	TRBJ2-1	TGTGCCAGTAGTGAGGCGGGTTATACCTACAATGAGCAGTTCTTC	CASSEAGYTYNEQFF
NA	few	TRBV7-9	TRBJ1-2	TGTGCCAGCAGCTTGGAGGCAGGTGCTGGCTACACCTTC	CASSLEAGAGYTF
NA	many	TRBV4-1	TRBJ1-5	TGCGCCAGCAGCCAAGGGAGCAATCAGCCCCAGCATTTT	CASSQGSNQPQHF
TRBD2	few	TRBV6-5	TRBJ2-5	TGTGCCAGCAGTTACTCGCCTAGCGGCTTCCTCCAAGAGACCCAGTACTTC	CASSYSPSGFLQETQYF